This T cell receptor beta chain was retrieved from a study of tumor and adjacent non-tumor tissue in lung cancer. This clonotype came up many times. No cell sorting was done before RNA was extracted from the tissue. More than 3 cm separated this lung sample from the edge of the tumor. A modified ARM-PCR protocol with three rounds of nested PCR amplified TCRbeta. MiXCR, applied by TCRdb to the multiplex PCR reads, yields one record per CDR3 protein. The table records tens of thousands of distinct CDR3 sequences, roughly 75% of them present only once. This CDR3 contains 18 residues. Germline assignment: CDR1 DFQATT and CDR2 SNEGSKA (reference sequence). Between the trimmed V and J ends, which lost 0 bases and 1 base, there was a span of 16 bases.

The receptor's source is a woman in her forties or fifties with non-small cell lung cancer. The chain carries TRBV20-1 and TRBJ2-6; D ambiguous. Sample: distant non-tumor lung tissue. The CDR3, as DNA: TGCAGTGCTAGAGATAGAGCTGCCCTGCGGTCTGGGGCCAACGTCCTGACTTTC. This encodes CSARDRAALRSGANVLTF.